The TCR beta chain described here comes from a study of blood T cell repertoires in COVID-19. The overall study: Samples taken during acute and convalescent COVID-19 were collected in the United States, Italy and Spain. In each case, the material was cDNA or gDNA derived from T cells, B-cell-depleted T cells, or PBMCs.

CDR1 is KGHDR and CDR2 is SFDVKD in the germline V gene. The V segment lost 3 bases and the J segment 3 bases; nucleotides outside the gene matches: 5. This CDR3 is 17 amino acids long. Authors' analysis steps: Estimation of nucleated cell counts relied on the amplification of reference gene primers. Profiling relied on immunoSEQ multiplex PCR, and the TCRdb table lists in-frame clones only, not all of them. Clonal size and the V and J genes are those of that table, whereas D and trimming came from the DNA. This sample has approximately 240,000 clones, with roughly 84% found just once. This sequence was found in a man over 45 who had recovered from COVID-19. The chain joins TRBV24-1 to TRBJ2-3, with TRBD2 matching 13 bases. What was sequenced was peripheral blood. CDR3 sequence (DNA): TGTGCCACCAGTGATGGAGTGACTAGCGGGAGGACAGATACGCAGTATTTT. The encoded protein is CATSDGVTSGRTDTQYF.